These 25 T cell receptor beta chains originate from one sample sequenced in a study of T cells in Graves' hyperthyroidism and ophthalmopathy. Researchers took RNA transcripts and amplified the TCR beta CDR3 regions from them. HTBI primers drove first-round RT-PCR of the TCR CDR3. TCRdb fed the multiplex PCR reads into MiXCR, producing one record per CDR3 protein. The sample includes a few hundred thousand distinct CDR3 sequences, over 45% seen only once; the top ten take around 44%. Source material: peripheral blood or thyroid tissue (not recorded which). Receptor source: an adult woman with Graves' disease, either hyperthyroidism or ophthalmopathy (not recorded which).

This chain connects TRBV20-1 to TRBJ1-1, with 7 bases fitting TRBD1. Trimming took 0 bases from V and 7 from J; bases not matched to a gene: 11. The germline V gene has CDR1 DFQATT and CDR2 SNEGSKA (reference sequence). The CDR3 runs 15 residues. The CDR3 bases are TGCAGTGCTAGAGATCTGGACAGGCCAGCCCGTGAAGCTTTCTTT. Protein product: CSARDLDRPAREAFF.

The rearrangement uses TRBV12-3 or TRBV12-4 and TRBJ2-7, with D perhaps matching TRBD2 (6 bases). There are 16 residues in the CDR3. The V end was cut by 1 base, the J end by 0 bases, with 13 bases between. The CDR3 region is CASSLGGGRSSYEQYF. CDR3 bases: TGTGCCAGCAGTTTAGGGGGAGGAAGGAGCTCCTACGAGCAGTACTTC.

As to this clonotype: This CDR3 is missing its conserved last phenylalanine or tryptophan, likely due to a read error. Because the CDR3's place on the DNA is in doubt, the DNA is left out and the CDR3 is given as listed by TCRdb. This chain connects TRBV12-3 or TRBV12-4 to TRBJ2-7; no check of the table's D call, TRBD2, against the DNA was made. The CDR3 has 8 amino acids, counting both end residues. CDR3 loop: CASTNAAG.

This clonotype was picked up many times. The chain carries TRBV7-8 and TRBJ1-5; the D gene is possibly TRBD1 (6 bases). V was trimmed by 5 bases and J by 2 bases, leaving 19 bases between them. The length of the CDR3 is 17 residues. Per germline, CDR1 SGHVS and CDR2 FQNEAQ. CDR3: CASSRSPGGLGNQPQHF. DNA of the CDR3: TGTGCCAGCAGCCGCTCACCCGGGGGCTTGGGCAATCAGCCCCAGCATTTT. The complete variable domain, with remaining parts taken from reference TRBV7-8 and TRBJ1-5, reads GAGVSQSPRYKVAKRGQDVALRCDPISGHVSLFWYQQALGQGPEFLTYFQNEAQLDKSGLPSDRFFAERPEGSVSTLKIQRTQQEDSAVYLCASSRSPGGLGNQPQHFGDGTRLSIL.

This clonotype was observed many times. The chain is built from TRBV7-9 and TRBJ2-7; D assignment may be TRBD1 or TRBD2 (5 bases each). Trimming cost V 5 bases and J 6 bases, with 11 bases left between them. The CDR3 covers 12 residues. The V gene's germline CDR1 is SEHNR and CDR2 FQNEAQ (reference sequence). CDR3 protein: CASSPEGPEQYF. The CDR3, as DNA: TGTGCCAGCAGCCCCGAGGGACCCGAGCAGTACTTC.

This chain links TRBV19 with TRBJ2-2; TRBD1 agrees at 8 bases. Germline CDR1 reads LNHDA; CDR2 reads SQIVND (reference sequence). V shed 6 bases, J shed 4 bases, and the junction held 4 bases outside the gene matches. The CDR3 runs to 14 residues. CDR3 in DNA: TGTGCCAGTAGCCTGACAGGGGTCACCGGGGAGCTGTTTTTT. Translated, it gives CASSLTGVTGELFF. The entire variable domain, with the rest obtained from reference TRBV19 and TRBJ2-2, is as follows: DGGITQSPKYLFRKEGQNVTLSCEQNLNHDAMYWYRQDPGQGLRLIYYSQIVNDFQKGDIAEGYSVSREKKESFPLTVTSAQKNPTAFYLCASSLTGVTGELFFGEGSRLTVL.

This clonotype was observed a few times. The genes are TRBV7-9 and TRBJ1-1; D ambiguous. The CDR3 contains 11 residues. Germline CDR1 SEHNR, CDR2 FQNEAQ (reference sequence). Trimming stripped 6 bases from V and 6 bases from J, with 8 bases between. CDR3 bases: TGTGCCAGCAGGTACCCAGCTGAAGCTTTCTTT. Protein sequence: CASRYPAEAFF.

Ten or more counts support this clonotype. The chain uses TRBV5-1 and TRBJ1-1, with D perhaps matching TRBD1 (6 bases). Trimming left V 0 bases short and J 0 bases short, with 9 bases between. Germline values: CDR1 SGHRS, CDR2 YFSETQ. The CDR3 totals 15 residues. For the CDR3, the DNA is TGCGCCAGCAGCTTGGTCCAGGGGCTGAACACTGAAGCTTTCTTT. It yields the protein CASSLVQGLNTEAFF.

This clonotype was seen at least ten times. The chain recombines TRBV11-2 with TRBJ1-1; D is unclear. Germline loops: CDR1 SGHAT, CDR2 FQNNGV. This CDR3 comprises 11 residues. V lost 3 bases to trimming and J lost 10 bases, with 9 bases between them. The CDR3: CASSFGRVAFF. The CDR3 DNA reads as TGTGCCAGCAGCTTTGGGAGGGTAGCTTTCTTT.

The chain is built from TRBV12-3 or TRBV12-4 and TRBJ1-2, with D hard to call. The V and J ends lost 6 bases and 7 bases respectively, with 9 bases between them. The CDR3 is 11 amino acids. CDR3 loop: CASSHLSGYTF. Written as DNA, the CDR3 is TGTGCCAGCAGCCACCTTAGTGGCTACACCTTC.

The CDR3 here is CASNKVAGNTGELFF. CDR3 sequence (DNA): TGTGCCAGCAACAAGGTAGCAGGGAACACCGGGGAGCTGTTTTTT. This sequence joins TRBV6-4 and TRBJ2-2; D is unclear. This CDR3 has 15 amino acids. With 7 bases removed from V and 1 base from J, the gap between germline ends came to 13 bases. CDR1 and CDR2 from the germline V gene are MRHNA and SNTAGT.

The V and J genes are TRBV7-8 and TRBJ2-2; D is ambiguous. CDR1 SGHVS and CDR2 FQNEAQ come from the germline V gene. The ends were cut back, 1 base at V and 4 bases at J, with 7 bases in the middle. This CDR3 has 14 amino acids. The CDR3 DNA reads as TGTGCCAGCAGCTTAGTACAACCCACCGGGGAGCTGTTTTTT. Translation gives CASSLVQPTGELFF. The whole variable domain, filled in from reference TRBV7-8 and TRBJ2-2, reads GAGVSQSPRYKVAKRGQDVALRCDPISGHVSLFWYQQALGQGPEFLTYFQNEAQLDKSGLPSDRFFAERPEGSVSTLKIQRTQQEDSAVYLCASSLVQPTGELFFGEGSRLTVL.

This clonotype occurred once. The junction and the germline gene differ at one end; a read error may be behind it. The gene calls are TRBV15 and TRBJ1-5; D is uncertain. This CDR3 spans 15 amino acids. Germline values: CDR1 LNHNV, CDR2 YYDKDF (reference sequence). The CDR3 nucleotides read TGTGCCACCAGCAGAGGGCTACAGCTGAAGCAGCCCCGGCATTTT. Translating gives CATSRGLQLKQPRHF.

This chain uses TRBV10-3 with TRBJ2-7, with no clear D. The CDR3 covers 13 residues. The germline V gene has CDR1 ENHRY and CDR2 SYGVKD. Trimming stripped 8 bases from V and 5 bases from J, with 16 bases between. CDR3 sequence reads: CAISYGLSNEQYF. CDR3 in DNA: TGTGCCATCTCTTATGGGTTGAGTAACGAGCAGTACTTC.

This clonotype was counted at least ten times. The rearrangement links TRBV10-3 to TRBJ1-5, with 10 bases lining up with TRBD1. V was pared by 8 bases and J by 6 bases, with 7 bases of the junction left unmatched. Germline V CDR1 and CDR2: ENHRY, SYGVKD. The CDR3 is made up of 14 amino acids. CDR3 nucleotide sequence: TGTGCCATCGGGGACAGGGGATGGGGTCAGCCCCAGCATTTT. It yields the protein CAIGDRGWGQPQHF.

The chain's CDR3 is CASSSDLQETQYF. The CDR3 DNA reads TGTGCCAGCAGTTCGGACTTACAAGAGACCCAGTACTTC. The genes are TRBV28 and TRBJ2-5; possible D gene TRBD2, 5 bases. The length of the CDR3 is 13 residues. V lost 4 bases, J lost 2 bases, and 8 bases lay in between. CDR1 is MDHEN, CDR2 SYDVKM, per germline.

This clonotype showed up many times. The chain couples TRBV20-1 to TRBJ1-2, with D hard to call. V was clipped by 1 base and J by 2 bases, with 5 bases between them. Germline-derived CDR1 and CDR2 are DFQATT and SNEGSKA (reference sequence). The CDR3 totals 12 residues. CDR3 bases: TGCAGTGCTAGAGCCACCAACTATGGCTACACCTTC. This gives the protein CSARATNYGYTF.

There are many counts of this clonotype. The chain employs TRBV29-1 and TRBJ1-1; TRBD1 aligns across 7 bases. Germline V gene lookup returns CDR1 SQVTM and CDR2 ANQGSEA. J lost 0 bases, V lost 5 bases, and 3 bases had no gene match. The CDR3 has 13 residues. The CDR3 sequence is CSVKGQLNTEAFF. CDR3 nucleotide sequence: TGCAGCGTTAAGGGACAGTTGAACACTGAAGCTTTCTTT.

This clonotype was counted at least ten times. The chain employs TRBV2 and TRBJ2-7; no definite D call. The CDR3 runs to 13 residues. The ends were cut back, 4 bases at V and 5 bases at J, with 12 bases in the middle. CDR1 and CDR2 (germline): SNHLY, FYNNEI. The CDR3: CASSAGVVDEQYF. Written as DNA, the CDR3 is TGTGCCAGCAGTGCCGGCGTTGTGGACGAGCAGTACTTC.

With regard to this clonotype: Possible read error: a much larger clone is one base away. The gene calls are TRBV5-1 and TRBJ2-7; D may be TRBD2 (7 bases). The CDR3 consists of 15 residues. Germline V gene data show CDR1 as SGHRS and CDR2 as YFSETQ. V lost 3 bases, J lost 0 bases, and 13 bases lay in between. DNA of the CDR3: TGCGCCAGCAGCTCGGGGGAGGGGGGCTCCTACGAGCAGTACTTC. Translation: CASSSGEGGSYEQYF.

This clonotype was seen ten or more times. The chain is built from TRBV4-1 and TRBJ2-5; D gene ambiguous. V was trimmed by 6 bases and J by 4 bases, leaving 12 bases between them. This CDR3 comprises 13 residues. Germline V gives CDR1 MGHRA, CDR2 YSYEKL. The CDR3 coding sequence is TGCGCCAGCAGTCTGGCATGGAGAGAGACCCAGTACTTC. Its protein product is CASSLAWRETQYF.

The rearrangement links TRBV9 to TRBJ2-2, with D unresolved. Trimming took off 0 bases at V and 0 bases at J, with 9 bases between the two ends. The germline V gene encodes CDR1 SGDLS and CDR2 YYNGEE. There are 16 residues in the CDR3. As DNA, the CDR3 is TGTGCCAGCAGCGTAGGACCGAGTTCGAACACCGGGGAGCTGTTTTTT. Translating gives CASSVGPSSNTGELFF.

On this clonotype: This may be a read error, as it is one base from a much larger clone. This sequence joins TRBV20-1 and TRBJ1-3; no clear D gene. Germline-derived CDR1 and CDR2 are DFQATT and SNEGSKA (reference sequence). The V and J ends lost 5 bases and 0 bases respectively, with 11 bases between them. This CDR3 contains 14 residues. Here the CDR3 reads CSASDGSSGNTIYF. CDR3 in DNA: TGCAGTGCTTCAGACGGTAGCTCTGGAAACACCATATATTTT.

This rearrangement joins TRBV29-1 to TRBJ2-7; no reliable D call. Germline CDR1 is SQVTM and CDR2 is ANQGSEA. V was pared by 1 base and J by 6 bases, with 16 bases between. The CDR3 spans 14 residues. DNA for the CDR3: TGCAGCGTTGAAGTGGTAGGCAGACCCTCCGAGCAGTACTTC. As protein: CSVEVVGRPSEQYF.

The chain combines TRBV7-8 with TRBJ2-7; no clear D gene. V lost 2 bases to trimming and J lost 7 bases, with 15 bases between them. The CDR3 has 14 residues. CDR1 is SGHVS and CDR2 is FQNEAQ in the germline V gene. The CDR3: CASSLSTRSREQYF. Here the CDR3 DNA reads TGTGCCAGCAGCTTATCCACGCGGAGTCGAGAGCAGTACTTC.